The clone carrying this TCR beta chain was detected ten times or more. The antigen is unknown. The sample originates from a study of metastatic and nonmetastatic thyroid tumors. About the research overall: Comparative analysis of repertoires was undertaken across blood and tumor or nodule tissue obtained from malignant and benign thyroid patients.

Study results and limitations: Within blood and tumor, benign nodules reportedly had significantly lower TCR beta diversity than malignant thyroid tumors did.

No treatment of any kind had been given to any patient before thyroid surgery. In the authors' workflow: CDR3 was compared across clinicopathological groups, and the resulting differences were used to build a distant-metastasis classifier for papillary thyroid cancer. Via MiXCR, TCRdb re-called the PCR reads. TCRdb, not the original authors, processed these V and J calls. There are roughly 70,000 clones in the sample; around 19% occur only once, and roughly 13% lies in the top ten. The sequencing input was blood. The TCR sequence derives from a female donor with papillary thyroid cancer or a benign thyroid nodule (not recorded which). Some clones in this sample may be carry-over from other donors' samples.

CDR3 loop: CASSRGGLGNQPQHF. The CDR3 DNA reads as TGTGCCAGCAGTAGGGGAGGCCTCGGCAATCAGCCCCAGCATTTT. The chain carries TRBV27 and TRBJ1-5, with a weak D call TRBD1 (5 bases). CDR3 length equals 15 residues. Germline CDR1 and CDR2: MNHEY and SMNVEV (reference sequence). With 5 bases removed from V and 2 bases from J, the gap between germline ends came to 13 bases.